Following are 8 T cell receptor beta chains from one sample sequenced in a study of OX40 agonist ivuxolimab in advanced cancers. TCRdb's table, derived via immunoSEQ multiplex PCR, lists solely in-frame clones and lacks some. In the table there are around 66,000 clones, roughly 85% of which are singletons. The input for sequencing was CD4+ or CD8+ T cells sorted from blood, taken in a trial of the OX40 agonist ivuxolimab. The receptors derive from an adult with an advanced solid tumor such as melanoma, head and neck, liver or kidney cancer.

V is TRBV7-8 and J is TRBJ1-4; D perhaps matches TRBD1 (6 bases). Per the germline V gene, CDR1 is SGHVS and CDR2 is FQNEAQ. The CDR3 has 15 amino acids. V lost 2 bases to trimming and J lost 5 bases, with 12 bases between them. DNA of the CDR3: TGTGCCAGCAGCTTAACACAGGGTGGGAATGAAAAACTGTTTTTT. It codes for CASSLTQGGNEKLFF.

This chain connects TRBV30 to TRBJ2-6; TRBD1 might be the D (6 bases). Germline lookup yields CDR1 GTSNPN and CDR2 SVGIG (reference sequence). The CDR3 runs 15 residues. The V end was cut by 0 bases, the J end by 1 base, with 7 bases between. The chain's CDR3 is CAWSVGTSGANVLTF. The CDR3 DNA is TGTGCCTGGAGTGTAGGGACATCTGGGGCCAACGTCCTGACTTTC.

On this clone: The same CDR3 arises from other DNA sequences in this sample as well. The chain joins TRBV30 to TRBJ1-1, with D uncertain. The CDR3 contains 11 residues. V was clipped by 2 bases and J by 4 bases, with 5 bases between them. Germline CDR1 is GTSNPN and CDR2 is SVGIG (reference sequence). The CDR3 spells CAWSRGTEAFF. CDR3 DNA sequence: TGTGCCTGGAGTCGGGGCACTGAAGCTTTCTTT. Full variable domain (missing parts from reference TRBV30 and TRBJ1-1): SQTIHQWPATLVQPVGSPLSLECTVEGTSNPNLYWYRQAAGRGLQLLFYSVGIGQISSEVPQNLSASRPQDRQFILSSKKLLLSDSGFYLCAWSRGTEAFFGQGTRLTVV.

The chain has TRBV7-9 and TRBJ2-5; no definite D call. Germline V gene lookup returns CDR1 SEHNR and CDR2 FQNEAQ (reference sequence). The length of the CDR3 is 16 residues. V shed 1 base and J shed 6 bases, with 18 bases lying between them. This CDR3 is CASSLGSTQVGKTQYF. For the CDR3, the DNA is TGTGCCAGCAGCTTAGGGTCCACCCAGGTGGGGAAGACCCAGTACTTC.

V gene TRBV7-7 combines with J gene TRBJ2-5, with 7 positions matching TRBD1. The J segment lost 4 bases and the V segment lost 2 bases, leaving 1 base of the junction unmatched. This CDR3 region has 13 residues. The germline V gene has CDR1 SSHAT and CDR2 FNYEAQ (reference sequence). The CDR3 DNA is TGTGCCAGCAGCTTAAACAGGGGAGAGACCCAGTACTTC. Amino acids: CASSLNRGETQYF.

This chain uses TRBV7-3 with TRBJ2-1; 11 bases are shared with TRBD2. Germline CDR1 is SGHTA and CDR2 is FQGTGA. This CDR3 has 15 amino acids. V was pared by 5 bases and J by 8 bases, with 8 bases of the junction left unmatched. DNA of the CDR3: TGTGCCAGCAGCCTGGGGCTAGCGGGGGGCGATGAGCAGTTCTTC. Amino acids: CASSLGLAGGDEQFF.

The CDR3 sequence: CASSPQRYQETQYF. DNA for the CDR3: TGTGCCAGCAGCCCACAGAGGTACCAAGAGACCCAGTACTTC. The chain uses TRBV7-2 and TRBJ2-5, with no clear D. CDR3 length: 14 amino acids. CDR1 is SGHTA, CDR2 FQGNSA, per germline. V lost 5 bases to trimming and J lost 0 bases, with 10 bases between them.

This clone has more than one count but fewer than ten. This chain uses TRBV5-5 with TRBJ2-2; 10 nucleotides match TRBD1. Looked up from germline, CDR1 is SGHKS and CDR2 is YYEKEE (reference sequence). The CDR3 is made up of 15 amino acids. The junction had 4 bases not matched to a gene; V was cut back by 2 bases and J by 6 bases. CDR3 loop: CASSLGQGVPGELFF. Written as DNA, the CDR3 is TGTGCCAGCAGCTTAGGACAGGGGGTACCCGGGGAGCTGTTTTTT.